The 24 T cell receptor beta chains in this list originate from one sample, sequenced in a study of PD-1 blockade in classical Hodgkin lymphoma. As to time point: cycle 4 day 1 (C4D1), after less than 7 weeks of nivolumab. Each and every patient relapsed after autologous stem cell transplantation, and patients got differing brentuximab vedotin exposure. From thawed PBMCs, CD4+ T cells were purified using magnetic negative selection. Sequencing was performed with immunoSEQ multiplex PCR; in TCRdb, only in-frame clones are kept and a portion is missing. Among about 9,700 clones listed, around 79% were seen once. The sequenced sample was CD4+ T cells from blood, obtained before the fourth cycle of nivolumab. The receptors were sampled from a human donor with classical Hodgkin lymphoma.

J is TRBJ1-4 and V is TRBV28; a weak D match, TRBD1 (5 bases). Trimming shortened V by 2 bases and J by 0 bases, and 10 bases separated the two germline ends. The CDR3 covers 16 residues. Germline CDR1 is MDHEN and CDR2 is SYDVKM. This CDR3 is CASSLTGHATNEKLFF. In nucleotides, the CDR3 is TGTGCCAGCAGTTTAACAGGTCATGCAACTAATGAAAAACTGTTTTTT.

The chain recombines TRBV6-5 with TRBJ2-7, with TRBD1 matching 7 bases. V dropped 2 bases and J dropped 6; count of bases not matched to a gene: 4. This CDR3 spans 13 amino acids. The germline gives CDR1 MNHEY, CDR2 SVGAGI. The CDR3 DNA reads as TGTGCCAGCAGTTACGACAGGGCCAGCGAGCAGTACGTC. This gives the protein CASSYDRASEQYV.

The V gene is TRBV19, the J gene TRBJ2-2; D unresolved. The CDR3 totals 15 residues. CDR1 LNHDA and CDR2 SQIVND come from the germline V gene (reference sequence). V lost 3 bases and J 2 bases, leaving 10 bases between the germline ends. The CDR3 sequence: CASSMSQTNTGELFF. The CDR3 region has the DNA TGTGCCAGTAGTATGTCACAGACTAACACCGGGGAGCTGTTTTTT.

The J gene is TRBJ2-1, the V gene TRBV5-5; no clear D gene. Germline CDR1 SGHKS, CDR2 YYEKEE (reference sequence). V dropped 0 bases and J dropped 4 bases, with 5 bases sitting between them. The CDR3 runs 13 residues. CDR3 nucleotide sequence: TGTGCCAGCAGCTTGGTCGCGTACAATGAGCAGTTCTTC. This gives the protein CASSLVAYNEQFF.

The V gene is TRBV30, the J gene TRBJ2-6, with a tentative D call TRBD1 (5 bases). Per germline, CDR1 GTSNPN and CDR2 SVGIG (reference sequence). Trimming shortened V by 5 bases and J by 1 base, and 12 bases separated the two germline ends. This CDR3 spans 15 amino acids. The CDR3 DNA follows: TGTGCCTGGGGGGAAAGGGGTTCTGGGGCCAACGTCCTGACTTTC. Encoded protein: CAWGERGSGANVLTF.

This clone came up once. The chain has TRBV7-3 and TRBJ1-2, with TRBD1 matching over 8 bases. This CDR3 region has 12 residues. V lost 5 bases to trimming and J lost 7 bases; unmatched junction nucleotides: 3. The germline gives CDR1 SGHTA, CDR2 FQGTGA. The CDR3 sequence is CASSDRGLGYTF. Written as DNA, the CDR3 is TGTGCCAGCAGCGACAGGGGTCTTGGCTACACCTTC.

DNA of the CDR3: TGTGCCAGCAGCTTCAGGCTTGGCTACACCTTC. This gives the protein CASSFRLGYTF. The rearrangement links TRBV5-6 to TRBJ1-2; D call uncertain. The length of the CDR3 is 11 residues. Germline lookup yields CDR1 SGHDT and CDR2 YYEEEE. Trimming removed 2 bases from V and 7 bases from J, with 6 bases in between.

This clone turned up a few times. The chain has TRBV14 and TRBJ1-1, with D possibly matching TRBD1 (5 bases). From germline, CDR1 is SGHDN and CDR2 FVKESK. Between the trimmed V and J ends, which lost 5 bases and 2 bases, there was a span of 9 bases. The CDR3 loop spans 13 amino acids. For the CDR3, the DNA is TGTGCCAGCAGCGAACGGGGCAACACTGAAGCTTTCTTT. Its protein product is CASSERGNTEAFF.

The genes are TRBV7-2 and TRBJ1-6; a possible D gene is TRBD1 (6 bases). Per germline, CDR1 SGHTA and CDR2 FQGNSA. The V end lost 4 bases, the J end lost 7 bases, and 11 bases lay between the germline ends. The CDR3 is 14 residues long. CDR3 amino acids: CASSSTGYNSPLHF. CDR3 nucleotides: TGTGCCAGCAGCTCTACAGGGTACAATTCACCCCTCCACTTT.

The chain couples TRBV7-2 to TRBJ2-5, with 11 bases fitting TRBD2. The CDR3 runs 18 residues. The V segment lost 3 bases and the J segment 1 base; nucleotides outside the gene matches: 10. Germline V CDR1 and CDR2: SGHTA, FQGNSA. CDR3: CASSFGLAGGRSQETQYF. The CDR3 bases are TGTGCCAGCAGCTTCGGACTAGCGGGTGGACGTTCCCAAGAGACCCAGTACTTC.

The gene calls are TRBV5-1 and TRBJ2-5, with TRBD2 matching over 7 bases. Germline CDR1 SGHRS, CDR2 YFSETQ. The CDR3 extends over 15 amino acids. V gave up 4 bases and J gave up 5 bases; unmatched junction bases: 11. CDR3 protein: CASSGGGRVSETQYF. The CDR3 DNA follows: TGCGCCAGCAGCGGCGGGGGTCGGGTGAGCGAGACCCAGTACTTC.

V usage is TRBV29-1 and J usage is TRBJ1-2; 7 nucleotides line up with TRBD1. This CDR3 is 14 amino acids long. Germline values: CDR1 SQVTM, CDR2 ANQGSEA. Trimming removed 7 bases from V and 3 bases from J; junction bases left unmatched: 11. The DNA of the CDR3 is TGCAGCGCCGAGCCCTGGGACAGTCACTATGGCTACACCTTC. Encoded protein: CSAEPWDSHYGYTF.

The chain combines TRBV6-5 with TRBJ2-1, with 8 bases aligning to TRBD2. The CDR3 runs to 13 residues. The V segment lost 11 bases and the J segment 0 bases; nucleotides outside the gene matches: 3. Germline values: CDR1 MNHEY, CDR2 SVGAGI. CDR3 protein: CAARGGSYNEQFF. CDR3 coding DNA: TGTGCCGCACGGGGGGGCTCCTACAATGAGCAGTTCTTC.

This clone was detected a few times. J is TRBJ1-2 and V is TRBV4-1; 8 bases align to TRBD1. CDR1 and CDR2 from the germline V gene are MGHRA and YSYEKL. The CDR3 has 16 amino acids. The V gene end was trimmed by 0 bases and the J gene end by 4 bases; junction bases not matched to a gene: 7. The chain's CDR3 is CASSQEGQGASYGYTF. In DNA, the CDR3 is TGCGCCAGCAGCCAAGAGGGGCAGGGGGCCAGCTATGGCTACACCTTC.

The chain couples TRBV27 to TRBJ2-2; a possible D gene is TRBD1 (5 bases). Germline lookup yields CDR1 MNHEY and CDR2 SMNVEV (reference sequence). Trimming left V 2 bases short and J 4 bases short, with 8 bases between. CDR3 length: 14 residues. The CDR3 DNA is TGTGCCAGCAGTTTAACCAGGGTCACCGGGGAGCTGTTTTTT. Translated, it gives CASSLTRVTGELFF.

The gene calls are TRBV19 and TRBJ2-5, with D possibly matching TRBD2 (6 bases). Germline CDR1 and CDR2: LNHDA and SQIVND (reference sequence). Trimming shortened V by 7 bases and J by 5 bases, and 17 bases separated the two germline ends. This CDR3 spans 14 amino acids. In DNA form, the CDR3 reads TGTGCCAGTAACCCGGGACTTTGGGGCGAGACCCAGTACTTC. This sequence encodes CASNPGLWGETQYF. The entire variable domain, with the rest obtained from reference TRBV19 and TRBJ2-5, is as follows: DGGITQSPKYLFRKEGQNVTLSCEQNLNHDAMYWYRQDPGQGLRLIYYSQIVNDFQKGDIAEGYSVSREKKESFPLTVTSAQKNPTAFYLCASNPGLWGETQYFGPGTRLLVL.

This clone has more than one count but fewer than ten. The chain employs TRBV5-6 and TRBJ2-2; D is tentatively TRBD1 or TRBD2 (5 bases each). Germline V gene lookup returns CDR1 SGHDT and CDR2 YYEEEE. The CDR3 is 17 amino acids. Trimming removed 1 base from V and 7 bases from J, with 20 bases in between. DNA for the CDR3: TGTGCCAGCAGCTTGTTACGTGGCAGGGAGAGGGTCGGGGAGCTGTTTTTT. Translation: CASSLLRGRERVGELFF.

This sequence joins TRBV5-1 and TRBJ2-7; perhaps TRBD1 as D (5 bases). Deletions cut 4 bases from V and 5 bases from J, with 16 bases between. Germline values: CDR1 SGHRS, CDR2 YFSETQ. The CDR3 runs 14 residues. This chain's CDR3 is CASSTQGEGNEQYF. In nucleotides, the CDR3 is TGCGCCAGCAGCACGCAAGGGGAAGGGAACGAGCAGTACTTC.

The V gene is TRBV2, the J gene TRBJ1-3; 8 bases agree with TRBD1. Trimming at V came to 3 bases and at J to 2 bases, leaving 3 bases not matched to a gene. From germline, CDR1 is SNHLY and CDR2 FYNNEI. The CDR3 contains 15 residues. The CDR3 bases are TGTGCCAGCAGTGAGGGACAGGTGCCTGGAAACACCATATATTTT. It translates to CASSEGQVPGNTIYF.

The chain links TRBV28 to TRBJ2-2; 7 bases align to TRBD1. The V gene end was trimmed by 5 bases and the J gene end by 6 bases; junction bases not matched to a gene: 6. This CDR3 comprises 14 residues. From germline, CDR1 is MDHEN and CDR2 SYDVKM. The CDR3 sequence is CASSPGDRAGELFF. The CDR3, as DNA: TGTGCCAGCAGTCCAGGCGACAGGGCCGGGGAGCTGTTTTTT.

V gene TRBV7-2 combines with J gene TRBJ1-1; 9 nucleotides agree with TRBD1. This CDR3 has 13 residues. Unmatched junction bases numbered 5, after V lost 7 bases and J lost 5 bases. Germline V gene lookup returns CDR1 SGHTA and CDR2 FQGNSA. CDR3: CASKQGAETEAFF. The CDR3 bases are TGTGCCAGCAAACAGGGGGCTGAAACTGAAGCTTTCTTT.

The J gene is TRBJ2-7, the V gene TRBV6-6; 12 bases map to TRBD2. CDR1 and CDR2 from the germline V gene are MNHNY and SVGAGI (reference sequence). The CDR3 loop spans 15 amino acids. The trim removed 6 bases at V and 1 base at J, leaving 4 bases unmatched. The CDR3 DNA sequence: TGTGCCAGCAGCAGGACTAGCGGGGCTTCCTACGAGCAGTACTTC. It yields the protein CASSRTSGASYEQYF.

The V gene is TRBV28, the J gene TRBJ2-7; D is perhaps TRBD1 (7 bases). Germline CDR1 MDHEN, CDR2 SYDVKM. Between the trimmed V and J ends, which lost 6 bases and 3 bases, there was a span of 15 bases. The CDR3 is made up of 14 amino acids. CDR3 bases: TGTGCCAGCAGATCCCGACAGGGACTCTACGAGCAGTACTTC. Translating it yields CASRSRQGLYEQYF.

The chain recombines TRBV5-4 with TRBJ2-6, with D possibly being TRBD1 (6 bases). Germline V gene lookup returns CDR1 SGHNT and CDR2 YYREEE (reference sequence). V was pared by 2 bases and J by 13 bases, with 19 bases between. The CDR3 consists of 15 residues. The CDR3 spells CASSFPFSRGQVLTF. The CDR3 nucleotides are TGTGCCAGCAGCTTCCCCTTCTCCAGGGGTCAAGTCCTGACTTTC.